This T cell receptor beta chain was identified in a study of shared clonotypes between healthy human individuals. The study drew its donors from healthy HIV-negative adults without recent acute infections or vaccinations. Here immunoSEQ multiplex PCR was the method, and the copy in TCRdb shows in-frame clones only, minus some. There are roughly 1 million clones in the sample; roughly 80% occur only once, and about 1.5% lies in the top ten. This TCR derives from a man aged 18-30 years in good health. Specimen: memory CD4+ T cells sorted from blood. The subset was: CD45RA-negative fraction.

The CDR3, as DNA: TGTGCCAGCAGTGAAGCCATCGTCTCTCGGACAGCTTTCTACGAGCAGTACTTC. This gives the protein CASSEAIVSRTAFYEQYF. The chain carries TRBV6-1 and TRBJ2-7; D might be TRBD1 (6 bases). Trimming removed 0 bases at V and 3 bases at J, with 21 bases between. The CDR3 has 18 residues. CDR1 is MNHNS, CDR2 SASEGT, per germline.